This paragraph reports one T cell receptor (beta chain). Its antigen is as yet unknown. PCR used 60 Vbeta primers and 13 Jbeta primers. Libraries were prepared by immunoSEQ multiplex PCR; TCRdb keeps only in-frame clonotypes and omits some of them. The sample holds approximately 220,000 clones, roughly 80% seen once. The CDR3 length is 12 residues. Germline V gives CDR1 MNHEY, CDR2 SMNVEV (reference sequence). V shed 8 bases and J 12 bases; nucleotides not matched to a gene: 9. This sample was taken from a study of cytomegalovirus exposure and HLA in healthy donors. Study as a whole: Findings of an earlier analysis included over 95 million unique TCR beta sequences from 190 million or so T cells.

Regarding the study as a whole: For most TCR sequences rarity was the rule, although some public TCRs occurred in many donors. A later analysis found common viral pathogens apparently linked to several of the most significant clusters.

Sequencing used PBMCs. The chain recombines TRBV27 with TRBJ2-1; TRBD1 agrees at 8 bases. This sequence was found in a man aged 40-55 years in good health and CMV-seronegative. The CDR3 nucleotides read TGTGCCAGCCGAACCGGGACAGGCTTGCAGTTCTTC. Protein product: CASRTGTGLQFF.